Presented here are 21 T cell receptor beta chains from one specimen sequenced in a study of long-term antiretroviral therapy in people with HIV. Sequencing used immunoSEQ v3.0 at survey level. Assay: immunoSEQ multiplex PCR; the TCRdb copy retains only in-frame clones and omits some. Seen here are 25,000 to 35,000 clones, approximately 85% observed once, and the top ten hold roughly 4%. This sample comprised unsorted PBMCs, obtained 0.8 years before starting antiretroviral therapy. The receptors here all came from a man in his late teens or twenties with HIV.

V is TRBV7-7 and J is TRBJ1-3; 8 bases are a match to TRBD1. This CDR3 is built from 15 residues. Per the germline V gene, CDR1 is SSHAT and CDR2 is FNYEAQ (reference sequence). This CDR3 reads CAWMTGVCAGNTIYF. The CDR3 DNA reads TGTGCTTGGATGACAGGGGTTTGCGCTGGAAACACCATATATTTT. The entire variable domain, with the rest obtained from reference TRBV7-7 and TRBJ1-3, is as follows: GAGVSQSPRYKVTKRGQDVTLRCDPISSHATLYWYQQALGQGPEFLTYFNYEAQPDKSGLPSDRFSAERPEGSISTLTIQRTEQRDSAMYRCAWMTGVCAGNTIYFGEGSWLTVV.

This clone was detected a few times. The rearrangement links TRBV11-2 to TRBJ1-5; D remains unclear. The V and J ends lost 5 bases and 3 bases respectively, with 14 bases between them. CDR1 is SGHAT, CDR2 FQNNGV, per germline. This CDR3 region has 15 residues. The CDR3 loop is CASSPGSAHNQPQHF. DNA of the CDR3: TGTGCCAGCAGCCCCGGGTCAGCTCACAATCAGCCCCAGCATTTT.

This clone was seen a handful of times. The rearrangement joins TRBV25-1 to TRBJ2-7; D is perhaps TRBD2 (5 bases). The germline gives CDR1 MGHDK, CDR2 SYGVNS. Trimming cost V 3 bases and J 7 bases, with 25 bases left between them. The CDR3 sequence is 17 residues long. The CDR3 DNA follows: TGTGCCAGCAGTGACTCGACCGGACTTCTGGTCCAGGAAGAGCAGTACTTC. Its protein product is CASSDSTGLLVQEEQYF.

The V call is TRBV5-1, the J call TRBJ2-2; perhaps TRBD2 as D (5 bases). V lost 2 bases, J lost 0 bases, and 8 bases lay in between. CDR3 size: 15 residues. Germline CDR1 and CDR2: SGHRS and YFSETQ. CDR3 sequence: CASSLTGTNTGELFF. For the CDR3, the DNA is TGCGCCAGCAGCTTAACGGGAACGAACACCGGGGAGCTGTTTTTT.

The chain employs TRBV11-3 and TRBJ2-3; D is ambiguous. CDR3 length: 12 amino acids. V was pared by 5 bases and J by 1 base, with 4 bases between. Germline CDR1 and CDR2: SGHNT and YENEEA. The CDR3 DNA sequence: TGTGCCAGCAGCGGAGGCACAGATACGCAGTATTTT. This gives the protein CASSGGTDTQYF. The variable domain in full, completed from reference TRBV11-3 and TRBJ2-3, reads EAGVVQSPRYKIIEKKQPVAFWCNPISGHNTLYWYLQNLGQGPELLIRYENEEAVDDSQLPKDRFSAERLKGVDSTLKIQPAELGDSAVYLCASSGGTDTQYFGPGTRLTVL.

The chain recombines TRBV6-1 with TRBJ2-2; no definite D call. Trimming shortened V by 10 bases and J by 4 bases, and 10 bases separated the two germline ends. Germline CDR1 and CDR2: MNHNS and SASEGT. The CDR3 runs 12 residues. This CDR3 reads CAIRPITGELFF. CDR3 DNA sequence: TGTGCCATCAGACCAATCACCGGGGAGCTGTTTTTT.

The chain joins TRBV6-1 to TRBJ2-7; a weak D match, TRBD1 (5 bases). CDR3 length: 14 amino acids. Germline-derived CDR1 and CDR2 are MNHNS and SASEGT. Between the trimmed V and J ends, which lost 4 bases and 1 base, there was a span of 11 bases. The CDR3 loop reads CASSVRGNSYEQYF. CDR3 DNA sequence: TGTGCCAGCAGTGTTAGGGGCAATTCCTACGAGCAGTACTTC.

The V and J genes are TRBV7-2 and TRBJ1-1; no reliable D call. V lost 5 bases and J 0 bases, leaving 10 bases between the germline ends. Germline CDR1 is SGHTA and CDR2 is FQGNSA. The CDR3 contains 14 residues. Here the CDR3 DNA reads TGTGCCAGCAGCCCAGGACGGATGAACACTGAAGCTTTCTTT. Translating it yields CASSPGRMNTEAFF.

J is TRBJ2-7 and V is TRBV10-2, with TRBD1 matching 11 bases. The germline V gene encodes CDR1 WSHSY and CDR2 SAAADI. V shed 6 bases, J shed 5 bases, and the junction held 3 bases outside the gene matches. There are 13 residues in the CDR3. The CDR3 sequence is CASRGTGGDEQYF. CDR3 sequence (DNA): TGCGCCAGCAGGGGGACAGGGGGGGACGAGCAGTACTTC.

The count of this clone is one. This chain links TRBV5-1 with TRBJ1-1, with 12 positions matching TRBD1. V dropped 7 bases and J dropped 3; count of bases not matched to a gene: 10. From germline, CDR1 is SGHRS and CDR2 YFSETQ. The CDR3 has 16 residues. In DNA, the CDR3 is TGCGCCAGCCGACCGGGACAGGGGGCGGAGGACACTGAAGCTTTCTTT. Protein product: CASRPGQGAEDTEAFF.

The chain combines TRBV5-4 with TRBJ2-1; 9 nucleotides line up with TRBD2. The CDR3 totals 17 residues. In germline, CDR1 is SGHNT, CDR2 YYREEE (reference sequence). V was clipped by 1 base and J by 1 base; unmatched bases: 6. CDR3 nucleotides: TGTGCCAGCAGCTTGTCGCGGGGGGGCGATTCCTACAATGAGCAGTTCTTC. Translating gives CASSLSRGGDSYNEQFF.

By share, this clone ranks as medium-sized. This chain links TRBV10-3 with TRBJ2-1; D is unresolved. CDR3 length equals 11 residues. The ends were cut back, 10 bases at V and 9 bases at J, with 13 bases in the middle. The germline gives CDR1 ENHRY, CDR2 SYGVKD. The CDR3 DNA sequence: TGTGCCACCGGACCCCCAGGTGAGCAGTTCTTC. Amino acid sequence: CATGPPGEQFF.

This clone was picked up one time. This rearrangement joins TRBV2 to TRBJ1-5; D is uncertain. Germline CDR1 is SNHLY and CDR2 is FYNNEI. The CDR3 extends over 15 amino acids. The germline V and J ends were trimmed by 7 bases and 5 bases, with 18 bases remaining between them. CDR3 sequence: CASTPEALGYQPQHF. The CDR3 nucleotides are TGTGCCAGCACCCCGGAGGCCCTGGGGTATCAGCCCCAGCATTTT.

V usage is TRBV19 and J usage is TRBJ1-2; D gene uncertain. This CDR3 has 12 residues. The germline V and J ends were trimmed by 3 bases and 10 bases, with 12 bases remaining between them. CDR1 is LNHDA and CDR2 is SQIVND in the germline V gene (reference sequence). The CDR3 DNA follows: TGTGCCAGTAGTATGGGTGGAGCTAACTACACCTTC. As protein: CASSMGGANYTF.

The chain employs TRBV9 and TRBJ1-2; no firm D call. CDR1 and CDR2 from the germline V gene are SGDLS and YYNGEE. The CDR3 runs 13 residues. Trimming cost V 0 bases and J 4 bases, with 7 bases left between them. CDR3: CASSVDGSYGYTF. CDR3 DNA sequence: TGTGCCAGCAGCGTAGATGGGAGCTATGGCTACACCTTC.

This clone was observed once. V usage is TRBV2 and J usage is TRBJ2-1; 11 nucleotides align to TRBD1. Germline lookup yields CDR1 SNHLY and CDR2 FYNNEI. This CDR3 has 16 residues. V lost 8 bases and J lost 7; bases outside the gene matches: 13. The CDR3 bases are TGTGCCAGCGATACGAGCGGGACAGGGGGGTCAAATGAGCAGTTCTTC. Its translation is CASDTSGTGGSNEQFF.

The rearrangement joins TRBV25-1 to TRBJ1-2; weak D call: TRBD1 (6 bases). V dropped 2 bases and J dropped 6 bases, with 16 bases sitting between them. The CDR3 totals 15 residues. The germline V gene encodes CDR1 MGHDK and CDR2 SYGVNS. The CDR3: CASSEPNRVLDGYTF. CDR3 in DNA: TGTGCCAGCAGTGAACCTAACAGGGTGTTGGATGGCTACACCTTC.

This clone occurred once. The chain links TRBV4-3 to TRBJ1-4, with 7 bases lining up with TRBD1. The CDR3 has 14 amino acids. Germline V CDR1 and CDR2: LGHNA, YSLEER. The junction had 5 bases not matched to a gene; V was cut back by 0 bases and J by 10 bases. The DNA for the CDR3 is TGCGCCAGCAGCCAAGAAGCGGCAGGGGGAAAACTGTTTTTT. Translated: CASSQEAAGGKLFF.

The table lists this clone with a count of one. CDR3 sequence: CASSQDGRLSNSPLHF. The CDR3 DNA is TGCGCCAGCAGCCAAGATGGACGACTCAGTAACTCACCCCTCCACTTT. The rearrangement links TRBV4-3 to TRBJ1-6, with D hard to call. V was clipped by 0 bases and J by 10 bases, with 16 bases between them. CDR3 length: 16 amino acids. The germline V gene has CDR1 LGHNA and CDR2 YSLEER.

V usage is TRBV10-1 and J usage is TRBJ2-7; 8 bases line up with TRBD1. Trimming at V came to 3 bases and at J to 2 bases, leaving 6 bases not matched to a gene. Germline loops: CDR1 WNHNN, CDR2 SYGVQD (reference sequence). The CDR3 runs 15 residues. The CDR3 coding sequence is TGCGCCAGCAGTGAAAAAGGGACAGGACCCTACGAGCAGTACTTC. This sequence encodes CASSEKGTGPYEQYF.

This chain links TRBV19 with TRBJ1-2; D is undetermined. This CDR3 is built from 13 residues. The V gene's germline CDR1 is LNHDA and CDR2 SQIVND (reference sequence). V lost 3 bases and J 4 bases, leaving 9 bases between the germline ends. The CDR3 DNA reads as TGTGCCAGTAGTATTTCCACCGCCTATGGCTACACCTTC. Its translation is CASSISTAYGYTF. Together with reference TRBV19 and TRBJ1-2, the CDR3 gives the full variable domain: DGGITQSPKYLFRKEGQNVTLSCEQNLNHDAMYWYRQDPGQGLRLIYYSQIVNDFQKGDIAEGYSVSREKKESFPLTVTSAQKNPTAFYLCASSISTAYGYTFGSGTRLTVV.